This TCR beta chain was sequenced during a study of control samples from healthy donors and cancer patients. The CDR3 contains 15 residues. Germline values: CDR1 MNHEY, CDR2 SMNVEV (reference sequence). V dropped 6 bases and J dropped 2 bases, with 13 bases sitting between them. Measured with immunoSEQ multiplex PCR; TCRdb has only the in-frame clones, and not every one. The sample has about 72,000 clones; approximately 92% are singletons. The sequence came from a woman aged 55-69 years in good health. The chain has TRBV27 and TRBJ1-4, with D maybe TRBD1 (5 bases). The sequenced sample was blood. CDR3 coding DNA: TGTGCCAGCAGCCCAGGGTTGTCGACTAATGAAAAACTGTTTTTT. This encodes CASSPGLSTNEKLFF.